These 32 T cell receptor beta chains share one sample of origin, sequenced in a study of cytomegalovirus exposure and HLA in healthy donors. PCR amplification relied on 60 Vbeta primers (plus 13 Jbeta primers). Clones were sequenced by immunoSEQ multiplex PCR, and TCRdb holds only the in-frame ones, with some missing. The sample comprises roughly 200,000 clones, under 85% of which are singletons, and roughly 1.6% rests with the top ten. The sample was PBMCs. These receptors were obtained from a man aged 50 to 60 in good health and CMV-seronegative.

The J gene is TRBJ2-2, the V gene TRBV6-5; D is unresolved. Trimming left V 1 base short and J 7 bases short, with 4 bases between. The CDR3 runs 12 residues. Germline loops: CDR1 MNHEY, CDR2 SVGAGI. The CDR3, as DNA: TGTGCCAGCAGTTACTGGAGCGGGGAGCTGTTTTTT. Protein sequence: CASSYWSGELFF.

CDR3 sequence: CASSPRGSRETQYF. CDR3 DNA: TGTGCCAGCAGCCCCCGAGGGAGTAGGGAGACCCAGTACTTC. The chain recombines TRBV9 with TRBJ2-5, with D maybe TRBD2 (5 bases). This CDR3 comprises 14 residues. The germline V gene has CDR1 SGDLS and CDR2 YYNGEE. V lost 4 bases and J 5 bases, leaving 15 bases between the germline ends. Full variable domain (rest looked up from reference TRBV9 and TRBJ2-5): DSGVTQTPKHLITATGQRVTLRCSPRSGDLSVYWYQQSLDQGLQFLIQYYNGEERAKGNILERFSAQQFPDLHSELNLSSLELGDSALYFCASSPRGSRETQYFGPGTRLLVL.

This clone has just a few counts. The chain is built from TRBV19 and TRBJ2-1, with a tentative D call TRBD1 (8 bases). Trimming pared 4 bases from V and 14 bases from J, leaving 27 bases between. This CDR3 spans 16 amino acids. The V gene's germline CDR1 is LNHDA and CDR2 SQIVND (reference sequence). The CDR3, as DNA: TGTGCCAGTAGTAGTATGGGGGGGGCAGGGGGCGAAGAAGAGTTCTTC. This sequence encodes CASSSMGGAGGEEEFF.

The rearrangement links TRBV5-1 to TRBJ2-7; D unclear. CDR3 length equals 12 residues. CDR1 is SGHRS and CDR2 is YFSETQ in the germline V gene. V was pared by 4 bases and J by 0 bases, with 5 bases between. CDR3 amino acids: CASSPVSYEQYF. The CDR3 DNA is TGCGCCAGCAGCCCCGTCTCCTACGAGCAGTACTTC.

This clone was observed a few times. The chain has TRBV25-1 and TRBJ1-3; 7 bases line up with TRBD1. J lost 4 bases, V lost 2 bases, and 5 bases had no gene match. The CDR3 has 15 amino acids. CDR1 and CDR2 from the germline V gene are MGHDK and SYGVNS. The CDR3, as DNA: TGTGCCAGCAGTGAAAGGGGGCGAGTGGGAAACACCATATATTTT. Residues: CASSERGRVGNTIYF.

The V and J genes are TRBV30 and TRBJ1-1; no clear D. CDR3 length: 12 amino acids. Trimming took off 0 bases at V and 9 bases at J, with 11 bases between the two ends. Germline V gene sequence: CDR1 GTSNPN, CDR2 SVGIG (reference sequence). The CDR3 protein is CAWSVGGGQAFF. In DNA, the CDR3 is TGTGCCTGGAGTGTAGGAGGCGGCCAAGCTTTCTTT.

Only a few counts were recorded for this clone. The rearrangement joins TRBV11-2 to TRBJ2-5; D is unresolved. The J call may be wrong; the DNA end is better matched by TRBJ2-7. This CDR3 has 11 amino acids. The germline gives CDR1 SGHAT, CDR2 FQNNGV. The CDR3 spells CASSYPSEQYF. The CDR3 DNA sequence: TGTGCCAGCAGCTACCCCAGCGAGCAGTACTTC.

CDR3 residues: CTSVKGGRDNEQFF. The DNA for the CDR3 is TGCACCAGCGTTAAGGGCGGGAGGGACAATGAGCAGTTCTTC. The rearrangement links TRBV1 to TRBJ2-1; the table's TRBD2 call for D was not verified on the DNA. TRBV1 is marked as a pseudogene. This CDR3 spans 14 amino acids.

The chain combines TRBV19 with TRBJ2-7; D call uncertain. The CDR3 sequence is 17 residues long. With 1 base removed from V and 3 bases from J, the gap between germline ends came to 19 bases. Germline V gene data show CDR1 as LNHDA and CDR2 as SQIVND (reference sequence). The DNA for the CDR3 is TGTGCCAGTAGTATAGTTTCGATGCGGTCTACCCACTACGAGCAGTACTTC. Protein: CASSIVSMRSTHYEQYF.

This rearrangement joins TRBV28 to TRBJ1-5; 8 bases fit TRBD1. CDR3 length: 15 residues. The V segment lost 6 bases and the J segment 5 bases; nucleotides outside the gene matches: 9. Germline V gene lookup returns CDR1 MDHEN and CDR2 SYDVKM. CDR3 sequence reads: CASSRRRQGYQPQHF. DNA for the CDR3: TGTGCCAGCAGCAGGAGAAGACAGGGGTATCAGCCCCAGCATTTT.

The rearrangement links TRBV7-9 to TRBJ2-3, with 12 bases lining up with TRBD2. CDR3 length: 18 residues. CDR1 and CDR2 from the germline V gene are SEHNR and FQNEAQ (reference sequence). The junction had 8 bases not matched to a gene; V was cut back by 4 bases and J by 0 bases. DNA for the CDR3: TGTGCCAGCAGCTCCGAGCCTGGGACTAGCGGGAGCACAGATACGCAGTATTTT. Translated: CASSSEPGTSGSTDTQYF.

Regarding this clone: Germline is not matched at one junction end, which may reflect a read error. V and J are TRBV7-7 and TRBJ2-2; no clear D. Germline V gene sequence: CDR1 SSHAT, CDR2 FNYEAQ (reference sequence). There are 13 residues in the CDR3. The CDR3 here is CASSLEFTGELFF. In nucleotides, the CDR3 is TGTGCTAGCAGCTTGGAGTTTACCGGGGAGCTGTTTTTT.

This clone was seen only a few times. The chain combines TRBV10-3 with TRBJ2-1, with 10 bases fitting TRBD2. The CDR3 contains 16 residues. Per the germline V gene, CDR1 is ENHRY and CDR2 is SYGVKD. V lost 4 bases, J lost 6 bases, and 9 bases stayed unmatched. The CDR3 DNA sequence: TGTGCCATCAGTGGAGGACTAGCGGTTAGCTCCAATGAGCAGTTCTTC. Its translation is CAISGGLAVSSNEQFF.

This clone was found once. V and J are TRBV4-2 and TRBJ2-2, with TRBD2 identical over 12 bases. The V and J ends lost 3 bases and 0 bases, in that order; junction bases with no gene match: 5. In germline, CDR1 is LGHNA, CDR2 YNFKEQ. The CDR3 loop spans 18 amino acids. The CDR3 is CASSQTTSGRTNTGELFF. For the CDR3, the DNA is TGTGCCAGCAGCCAGACCACTAGCGGGAGGACGAACACCGGGGAGCTGTTTTTT.

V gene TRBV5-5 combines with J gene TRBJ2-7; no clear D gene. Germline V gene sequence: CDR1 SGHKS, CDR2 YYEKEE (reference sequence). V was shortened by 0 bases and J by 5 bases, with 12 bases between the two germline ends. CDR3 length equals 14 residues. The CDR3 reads CASSLEAFSHEQYF. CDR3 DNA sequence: TGTGCCAGCAGCTTGGAAGCGTTTTCCCACGAGCAGTACTTC.

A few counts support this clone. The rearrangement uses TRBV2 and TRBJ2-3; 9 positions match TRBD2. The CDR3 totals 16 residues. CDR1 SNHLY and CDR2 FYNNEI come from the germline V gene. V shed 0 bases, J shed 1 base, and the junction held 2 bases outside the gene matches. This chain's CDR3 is CASSEAASGGTDTQYF. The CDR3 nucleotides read TGTGCCAGCAGTGAAGCAGCTAGCGGGGGCACAGATACGCAGTATTTT. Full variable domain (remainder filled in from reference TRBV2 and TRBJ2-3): EPEVTQTPSHQVTQMGQEVILRCVPISNHLYFYWYRQILGQKVEFLVSFYNNEISEKSEIFDDQFSVERPDGSNFTLKIRSTKLEDSAMYFCASSEAASGGTDTQYFGPGTRLTVL.

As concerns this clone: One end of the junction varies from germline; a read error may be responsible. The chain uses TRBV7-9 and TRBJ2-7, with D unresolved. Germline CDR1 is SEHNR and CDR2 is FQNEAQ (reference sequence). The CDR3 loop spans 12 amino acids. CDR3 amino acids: CSSSLESLEQYF. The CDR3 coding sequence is TGTTCCAGCAGCTTAGAGAGTCTCGAGCAGTACTTC.

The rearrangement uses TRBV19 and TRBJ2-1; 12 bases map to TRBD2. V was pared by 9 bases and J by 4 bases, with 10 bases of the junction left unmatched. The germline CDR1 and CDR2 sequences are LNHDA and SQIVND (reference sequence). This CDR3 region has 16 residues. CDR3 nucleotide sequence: TGTGCCAGCAGGACTAGCGGGACTCTAAATTACAATGAGCAGTTCTTC. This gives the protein CASRTSGTLNYNEQFF.

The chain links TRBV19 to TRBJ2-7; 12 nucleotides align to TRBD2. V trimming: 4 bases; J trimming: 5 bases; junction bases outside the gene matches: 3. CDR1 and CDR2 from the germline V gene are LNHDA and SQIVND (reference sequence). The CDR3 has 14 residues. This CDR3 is CASSKTSGGNEQYF. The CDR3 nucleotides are TGTGCCAGTAGTAAAACTAGCGGGGGGAACGAGCAGTACTTC.

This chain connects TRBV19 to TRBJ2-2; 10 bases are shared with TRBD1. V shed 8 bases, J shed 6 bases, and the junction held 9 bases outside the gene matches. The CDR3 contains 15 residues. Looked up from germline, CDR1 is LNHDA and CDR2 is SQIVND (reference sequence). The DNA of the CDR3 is TGTGCCAGTCGACCGACAGGGGGCATGGCCGGGGAGCTGTTTTTT. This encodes CASRPTGGMAGELFF.

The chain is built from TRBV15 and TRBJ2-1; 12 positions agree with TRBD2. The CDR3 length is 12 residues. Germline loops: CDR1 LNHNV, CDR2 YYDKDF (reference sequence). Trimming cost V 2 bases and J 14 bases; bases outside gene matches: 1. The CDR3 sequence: CATSRSSGREFF. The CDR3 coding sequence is TGTGCCACCAGCAGATCTAGCGGGAGGGAGTTCTTC.

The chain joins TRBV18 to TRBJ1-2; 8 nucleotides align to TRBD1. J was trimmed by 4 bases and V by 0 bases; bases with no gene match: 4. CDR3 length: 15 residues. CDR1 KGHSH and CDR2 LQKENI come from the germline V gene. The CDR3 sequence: CASSPPDRGTYGYTF. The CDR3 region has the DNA TGTGCCAGCTCACCACCTGACAGGGGTACCTATGGCTACACCTTC.

CDR3: CASSVTSGSHGTQYF. The CDR3 DNA follows: TGTGCCAGCAGTGTGACTAGCGGGAGTCACGGGACCCAGTACTTC. The chain uses TRBV6-1 and TRBJ2-5; TRBD2 matches 12 bases. J lost 7 bases, V lost 4 bases, and 7 bases had no gene match. CDR1 is MNHNS and CDR2 is SASEGT in the germline V gene. This CDR3 spans 15 amino acids.

The CDR3 loop is CAWRAPGGVTEAFF. The CDR3 DNA follows: TGTGCCTGGAGAGCCCCAGGGGGCGTCACTGAAGCTTTCTTT. The chain couples TRBV30 to TRBJ1-1, with TRBD1 identical over 8 bases. The junction had 7 bases not matched to a gene; V was cut back by 3 bases and J by 4 bases. The CDR3 is 14 residues long. In germline, CDR1 is GTSNPN, CDR2 SVGIG (reference sequence).

The CDR3 reads CSVTGGNEKLFF. The CDR3 DNA is TGCAGCGTTACAGGGGGAAATGAAAAACTGTTTTTT. The chain combines TRBV29-1 with TRBJ1-4; TRBD1 matches at 8 bases. Trimming took 5 bases from V and 5 from J; bases not matched to a gene: 1. The CDR3 runs 12 residues. In germline, CDR1 is SQVTM, CDR2 ANQGSEA.

CDR3: CASCLQGRMNTEAFF. CDR3 nucleotides: TGTGCCAGCTGTCTACAGGGACGGATGAACACTGAAGCTTTCTTT. The chain links TRBV28 to TRBJ1-1, with D possibly TRBD1 on 6 matching bases. Germline V gives CDR1 MDHEN, CDR2 SYDVKM. V lost 8 bases, J lost 0 bases, and 16 bases lay in between. The CDR3 covers 15 residues.

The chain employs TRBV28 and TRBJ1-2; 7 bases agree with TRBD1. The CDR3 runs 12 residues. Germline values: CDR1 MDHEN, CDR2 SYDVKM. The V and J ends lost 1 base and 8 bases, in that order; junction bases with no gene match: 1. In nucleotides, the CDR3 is TGTGCCAGCAGTTTATTACAGGGGGGCTACACCTTC. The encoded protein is CASSLLQGGYTF.

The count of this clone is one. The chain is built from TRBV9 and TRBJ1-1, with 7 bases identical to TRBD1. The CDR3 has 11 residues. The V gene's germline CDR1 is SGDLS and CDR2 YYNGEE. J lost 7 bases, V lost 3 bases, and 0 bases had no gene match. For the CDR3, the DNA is TGTGCCAGCAGCGGACAGGGTGAAGCTTTCTTT. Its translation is CASSGQGEAFF.

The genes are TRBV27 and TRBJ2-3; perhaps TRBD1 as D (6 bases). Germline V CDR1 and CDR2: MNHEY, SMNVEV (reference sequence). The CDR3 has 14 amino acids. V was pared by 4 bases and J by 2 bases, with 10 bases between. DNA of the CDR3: TGTGCCAGCAGTTCCCAGGGGCTCACAGATACGCAGTATTTT. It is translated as CASSSQGLTDTQYF.

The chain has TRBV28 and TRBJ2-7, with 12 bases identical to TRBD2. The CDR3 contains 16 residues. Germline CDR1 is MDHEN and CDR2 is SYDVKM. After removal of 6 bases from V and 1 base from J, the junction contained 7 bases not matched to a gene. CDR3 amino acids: CASSLGLAGSSYEQYF. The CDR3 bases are TGTGCCAGCAGCCTCGGACTAGCGGGGTCTTCCTACGAGCAGTACTTC. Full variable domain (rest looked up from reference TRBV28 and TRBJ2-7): DVKVTQSSRYLVKRTGEKVFLECVQDMDHENMFWYRQDPGLGLRLIYFSYDVKMKEKGDIPEGYSVSREKKERFSLILESASTNQTSMYLCASSLGLAGSSYEQYFGPGTRLTVT.

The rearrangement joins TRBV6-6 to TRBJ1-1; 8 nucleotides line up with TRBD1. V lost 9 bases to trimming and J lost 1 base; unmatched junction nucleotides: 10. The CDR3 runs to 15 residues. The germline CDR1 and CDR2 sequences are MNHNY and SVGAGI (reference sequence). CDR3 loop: CASYPSGTGNTEAFF. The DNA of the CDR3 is TGTGCCAGTTATCCTTCCGGGACAGGGAACACTGAAGCTTTCTTT.

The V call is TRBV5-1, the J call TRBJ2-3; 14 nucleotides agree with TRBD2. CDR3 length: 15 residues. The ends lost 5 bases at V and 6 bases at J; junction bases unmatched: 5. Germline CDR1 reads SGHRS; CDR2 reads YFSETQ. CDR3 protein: CASRRGLAGVDTQYF. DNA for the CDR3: TGCGCCAGCAGACGGGGACTAGCGGGAGTGGATACGCAGTATTTT.